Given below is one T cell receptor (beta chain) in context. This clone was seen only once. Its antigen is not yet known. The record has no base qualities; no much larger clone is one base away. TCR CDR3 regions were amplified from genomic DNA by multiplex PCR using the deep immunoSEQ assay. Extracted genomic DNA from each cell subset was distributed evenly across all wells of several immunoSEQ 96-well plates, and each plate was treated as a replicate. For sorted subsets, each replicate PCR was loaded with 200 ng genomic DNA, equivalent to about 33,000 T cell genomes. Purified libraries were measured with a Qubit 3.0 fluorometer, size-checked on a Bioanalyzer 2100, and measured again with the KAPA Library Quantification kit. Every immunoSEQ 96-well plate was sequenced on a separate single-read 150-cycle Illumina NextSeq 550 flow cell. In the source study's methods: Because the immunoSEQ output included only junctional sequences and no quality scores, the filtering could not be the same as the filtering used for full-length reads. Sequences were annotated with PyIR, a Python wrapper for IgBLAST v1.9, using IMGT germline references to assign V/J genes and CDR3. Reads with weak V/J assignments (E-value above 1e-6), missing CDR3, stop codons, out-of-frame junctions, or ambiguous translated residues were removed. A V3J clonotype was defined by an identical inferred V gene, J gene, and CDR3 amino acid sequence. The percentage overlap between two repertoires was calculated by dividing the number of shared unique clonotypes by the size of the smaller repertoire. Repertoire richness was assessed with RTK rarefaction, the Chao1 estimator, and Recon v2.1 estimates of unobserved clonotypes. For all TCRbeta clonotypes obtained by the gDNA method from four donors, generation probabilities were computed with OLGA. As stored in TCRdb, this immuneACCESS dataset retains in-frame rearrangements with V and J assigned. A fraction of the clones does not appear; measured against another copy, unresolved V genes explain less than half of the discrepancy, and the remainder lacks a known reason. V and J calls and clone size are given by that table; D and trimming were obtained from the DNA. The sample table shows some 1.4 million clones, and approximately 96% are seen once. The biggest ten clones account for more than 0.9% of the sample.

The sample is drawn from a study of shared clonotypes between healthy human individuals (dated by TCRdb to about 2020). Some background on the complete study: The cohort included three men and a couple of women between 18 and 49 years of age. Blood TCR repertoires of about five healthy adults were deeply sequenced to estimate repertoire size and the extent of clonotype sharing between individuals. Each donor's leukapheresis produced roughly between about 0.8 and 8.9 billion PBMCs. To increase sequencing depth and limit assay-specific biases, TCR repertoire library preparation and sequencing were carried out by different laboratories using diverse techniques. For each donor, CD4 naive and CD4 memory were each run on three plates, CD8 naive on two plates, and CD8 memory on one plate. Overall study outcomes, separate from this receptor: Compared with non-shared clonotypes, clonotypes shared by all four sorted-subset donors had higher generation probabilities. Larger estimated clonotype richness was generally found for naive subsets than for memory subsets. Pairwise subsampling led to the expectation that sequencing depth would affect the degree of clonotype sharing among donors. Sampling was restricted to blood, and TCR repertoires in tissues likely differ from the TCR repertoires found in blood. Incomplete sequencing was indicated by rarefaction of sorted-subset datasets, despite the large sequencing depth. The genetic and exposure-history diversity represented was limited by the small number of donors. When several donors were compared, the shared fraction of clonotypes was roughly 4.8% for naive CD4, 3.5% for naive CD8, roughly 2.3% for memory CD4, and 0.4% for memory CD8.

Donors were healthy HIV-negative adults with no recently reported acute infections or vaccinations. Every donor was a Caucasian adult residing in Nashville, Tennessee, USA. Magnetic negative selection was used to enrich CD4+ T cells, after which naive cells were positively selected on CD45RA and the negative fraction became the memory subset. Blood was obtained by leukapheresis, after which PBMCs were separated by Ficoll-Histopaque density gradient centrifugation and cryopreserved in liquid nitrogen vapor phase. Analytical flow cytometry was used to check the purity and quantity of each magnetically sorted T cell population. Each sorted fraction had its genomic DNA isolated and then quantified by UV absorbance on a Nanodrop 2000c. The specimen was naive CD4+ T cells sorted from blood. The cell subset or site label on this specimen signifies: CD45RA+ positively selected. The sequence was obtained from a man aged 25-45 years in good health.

CDR3 protein: CASSLRAGGPETQYF. The nucleotide sequence reads as follows: TGTGCCAGCAGCTTAAGAGCGGGAGGGCCTGAGACCCAGTACTTC. This chain is built from TRBV7-9 and TRBJ2-5; 10 bases in the junction line up with TRBD2. Spanning cysteine to phenylalanine, the CDR3 consists of 15 amino acids. The read is trimmed to its CDR3 DNA, 45 bases read in frame from base 1. For CDR1 and CDR2, the germline V gene (reference sequence) lists SEHNR and FQNEAQ. Ends trimmed: V by 2 bases, J by 5 bases; bases unmatched to a gene: 5.